The 5 T cell receptor beta chains below all came from one sample that was sequenced in a study of blood T cell repertoires in COVID-19. Method: immunoSEQ multiplex PCR; TCRdb's copy keeps in-frame clones and lacks some. The sample lists around 190,000 clones, 75% to 90% occurring once. Sequencing was carried out using peripheral blood. The receptors stem from a woman between 55 and 75 years old with acute or convalescent COVID-19.

V and J are TRBV3-1 (or the pseudogene TRBV3-2) and TRBJ1-3, with D possibly matching TRBD1 (6 bases). The CDR3 is made up of 14 amino acids. CDR1 and CDR2 from the germline V gene are LGHDT and YNNKEL (reference sequence). The ends were cut back, 4 bases at V and 0 bases at J, with 7 bases in the middle. Here the CDR3 reads CASSLTGSGNTIYF. The CDR3 bases are TGTGCCAGCAGCCTGACAGGCTCTGGAAACACCATATATTTT.

This clone was found once. The chain recombines TRBV5-1 with TRBJ2-5, with TRBD2 matching 7 bases. The CDR3 extends over 17 amino acids. CDR1 SGHRS and CDR2 YFSETQ come from the germline V gene. With V trimmed by 4 bases and J by 5 bases, 17 bases remained unmatched. DNA for the CDR3: TGCGCCAGCAGCGCGGGACCGCCGGCTAGCGGTAGCGAGACCCAGTACTTC. It encodes CASSAGPPASGSETQYF.

The chain couples TRBV28 to TRBJ1-1; D not resolved. From germline, CDR1 is MDHEN and CDR2 SYDVKM. Trimming took off 8 bases at V and 5 bases at J, with 15 bases between the two ends. This CDR3 region has 13 residues. The CDR3 is CASFGPGFTEAFF. CDR3 bases: TGTGCCAGCTTTGGCCCGGGATTTACTGAAGCTTTCTTT.

The rearrangement joins TRBV6-6 to TRBJ2-3; D ambiguous. The V and J ends lost 6 bases and 1 base respectively, with 14 bases between them. The CDR3 consists of 15 residues. Germline V gives CDR1 MNHNY, CDR2 SVGAGI (reference sequence). For the CDR3, the DNA is TGTGCCAGCAGGCCAGGTGTGAGAGGCACAGATACGCAGTATTTT. This codes for CASRPGVRGTDTQYF.

V is TRBV6-2 or TRBV6-3 and J is TRBJ1-5; no clear D. The germline V gene encodes CDR1 MNHEY and CDR2 SVGEGT. The CDR3 has 15 amino acids. The V and J ends lost 2 bases and 2 bases respectively, with 10 bases between them. CDR3 sequence: CASSYRGNGNQPQHF. As DNA, the CDR3 is TGTGCCAGCAGTTACCGGGGAAACGGCAATCAGCCCCAGCATTTT.